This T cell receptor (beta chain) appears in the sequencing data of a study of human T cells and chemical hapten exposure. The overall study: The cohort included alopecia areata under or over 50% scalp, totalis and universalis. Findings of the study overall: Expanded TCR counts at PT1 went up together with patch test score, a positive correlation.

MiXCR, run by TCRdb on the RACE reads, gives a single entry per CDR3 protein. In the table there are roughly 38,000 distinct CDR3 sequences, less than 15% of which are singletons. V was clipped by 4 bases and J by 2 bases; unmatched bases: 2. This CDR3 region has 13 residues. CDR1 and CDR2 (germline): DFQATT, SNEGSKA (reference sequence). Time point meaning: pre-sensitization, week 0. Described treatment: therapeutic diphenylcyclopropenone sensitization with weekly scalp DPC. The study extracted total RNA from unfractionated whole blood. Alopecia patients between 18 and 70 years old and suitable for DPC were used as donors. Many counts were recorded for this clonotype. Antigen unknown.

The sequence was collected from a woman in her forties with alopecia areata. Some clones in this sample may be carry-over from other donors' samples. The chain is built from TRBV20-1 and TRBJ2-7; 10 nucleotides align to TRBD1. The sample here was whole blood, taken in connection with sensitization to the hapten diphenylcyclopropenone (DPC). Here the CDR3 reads CSAKGQGTYEQYF. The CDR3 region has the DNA TGCAGTGCTAAGGGACAGGGGACCTACGAGCAGTACTTC.